The T cell receptor beta chain under discussion was sequenced for a study of Ad26.COV2.S vaccination and SARS-CoV-2 variants. Looking at the study overall: Of the COV1001 trial arms, the Ad26.COV2.S arm included the donor.

Documented treatment: 19 received Ad26.COV2.S at low or high dose, single or two shots; about 5 received placebo; per-sample allocation not given. Vaccine and placebo recipients were sampled on day 63 after the first injection. An Ad26 vector expressing Wuhan-strain SARS-CoV-2 spike served as the vaccine. Using immunoSEQ multiplex PCR, the repertoire was profiled, and TCRdb retains in-frame clones only, with some absent. The top ten clones hold under 3% of a sample with 250,000 or so clones, around 88% of them seen once. On this clone: As yet, its antigen is unknown.

Germline values: CDR1 LGHNA, CDR2 YSLEER. Losses at the gene ends were 3 bases for V and 7 bases for J; bases not matched to a gene: 9. The CDR3 contains 15 residues. Findings of the study overall: Spike-specific TCR breadth was greater in vaccine than placebo recipients. Total T cell responses may have been underestimated by the TCR breadth and depth analyses.

The sequencing here drew on peripheral blood, taken in a trial of Ad26.COV2.S vaccine versus placebo. The rearrangement uses TRBV4-3 and TRBJ2-1; 7 nucleotides align to TRBD1. The clonotype was recovered from a person between 18 and 59 years old who received the Ad26.COV2.S COVID-19 vaccine or a placebo. The CDR3 DNA reads as TGCGCCAGCAGCCAGGAAGGGACAGTGGGGAATGAGCAGTTCTTC. This gives the protein CASSQEGTVGNEQFF.